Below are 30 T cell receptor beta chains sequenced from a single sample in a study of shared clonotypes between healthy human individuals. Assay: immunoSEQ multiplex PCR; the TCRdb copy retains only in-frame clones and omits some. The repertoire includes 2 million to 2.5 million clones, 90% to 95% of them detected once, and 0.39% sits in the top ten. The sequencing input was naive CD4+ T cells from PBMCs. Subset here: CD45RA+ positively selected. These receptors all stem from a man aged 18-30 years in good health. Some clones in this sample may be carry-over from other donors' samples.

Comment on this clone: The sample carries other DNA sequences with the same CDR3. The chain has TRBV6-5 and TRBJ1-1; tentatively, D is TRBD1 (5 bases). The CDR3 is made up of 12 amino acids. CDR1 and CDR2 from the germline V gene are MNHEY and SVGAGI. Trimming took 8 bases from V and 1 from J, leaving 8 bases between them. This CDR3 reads CASGRANTEAFF. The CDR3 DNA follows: TGTGCCAGCGGCAGGGCGAACACTGAAGCTTTCTTT.

The CDR3 DNA reads TGTGCCAGCAGCCCATTACTGGGACGGGCTAACTATGGCTACACCTTC. Its protein is CASSPLLGRANYGYTF. V gene TRBV25-1 combines with J gene TRBJ1-2, with a tentative D call TRBD1 (5 bases). Germline lookup yields CDR1 MGHDK and CDR2 SYGVNS. This CDR3 spans 16 amino acids. Between the trimmed V and J ends, which lost 6 bases and 0 bases, there was a span of 17 bases.

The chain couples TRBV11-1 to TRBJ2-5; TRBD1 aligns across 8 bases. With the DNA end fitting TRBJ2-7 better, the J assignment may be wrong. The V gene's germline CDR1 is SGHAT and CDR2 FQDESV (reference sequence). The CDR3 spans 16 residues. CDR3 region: CASSLARDRRSYEQYF. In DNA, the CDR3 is TGTGCCAGCAGCCTTGCCCGGGACAGGAGGTCCTACGAGCAGTACTTC.

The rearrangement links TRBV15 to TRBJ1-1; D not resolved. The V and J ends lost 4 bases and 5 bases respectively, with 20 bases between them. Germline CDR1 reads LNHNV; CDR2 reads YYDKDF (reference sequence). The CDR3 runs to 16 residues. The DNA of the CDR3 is TGTGCCACCAGCAAAGTGACGGGGATAAGAGGGACTGAAGCTTTCTTT. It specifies CATSKVTGIRGTEAFF.

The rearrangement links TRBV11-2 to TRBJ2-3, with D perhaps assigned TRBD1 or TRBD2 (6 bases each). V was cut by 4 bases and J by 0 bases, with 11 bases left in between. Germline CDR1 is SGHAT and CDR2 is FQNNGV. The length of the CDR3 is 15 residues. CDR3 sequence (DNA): TGTGCCAGCAGCTGGAGGAGGGGGAGCACAGATACGCAGTATTTT. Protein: CASSWRRGSTDTQYF.

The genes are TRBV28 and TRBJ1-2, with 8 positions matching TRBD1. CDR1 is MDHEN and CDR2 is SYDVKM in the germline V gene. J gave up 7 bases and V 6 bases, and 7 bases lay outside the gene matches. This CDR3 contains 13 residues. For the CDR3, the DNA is TGTGCCAGCAGCAATCAGGGGGCTGGTGGCTACACCTTC. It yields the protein CASSNQGAGGYTF.

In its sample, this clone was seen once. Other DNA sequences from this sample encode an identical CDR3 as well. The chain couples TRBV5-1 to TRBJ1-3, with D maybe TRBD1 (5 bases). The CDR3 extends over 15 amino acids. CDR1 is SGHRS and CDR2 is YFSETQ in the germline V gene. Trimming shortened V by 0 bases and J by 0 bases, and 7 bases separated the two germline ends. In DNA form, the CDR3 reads TGCGCCAGCAGCTTGGTGGGGACCTCTGGAAACACCATATATTTT. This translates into CASSLVGTSGNTIYF.

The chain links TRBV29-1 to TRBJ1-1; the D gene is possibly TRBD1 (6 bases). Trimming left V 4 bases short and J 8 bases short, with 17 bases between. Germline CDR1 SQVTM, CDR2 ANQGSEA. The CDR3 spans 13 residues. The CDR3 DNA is TGCAGCGTTGGACTACAGGGCCCTCTCGAAGCTTTCTTT. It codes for CSVGLQGPLEAFF.

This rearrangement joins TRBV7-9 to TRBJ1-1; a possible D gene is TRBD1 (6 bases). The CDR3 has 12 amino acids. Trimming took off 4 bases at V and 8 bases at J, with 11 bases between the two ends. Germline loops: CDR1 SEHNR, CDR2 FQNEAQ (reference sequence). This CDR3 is CASSSATGEAFF. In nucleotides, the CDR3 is TGTGCCAGCAGCTCAGCGACAGGAGAAGCTTTCTTT.

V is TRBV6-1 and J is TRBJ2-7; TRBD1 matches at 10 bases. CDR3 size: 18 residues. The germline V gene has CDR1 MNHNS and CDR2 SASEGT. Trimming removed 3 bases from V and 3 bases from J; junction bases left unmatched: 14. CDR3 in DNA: TGTGCCAGCAGTGATATTTATCTCGGGACAGGGGTACTCTACGAGCAGTACTTC. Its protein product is CASSDIYLGTGVLYEQYF.

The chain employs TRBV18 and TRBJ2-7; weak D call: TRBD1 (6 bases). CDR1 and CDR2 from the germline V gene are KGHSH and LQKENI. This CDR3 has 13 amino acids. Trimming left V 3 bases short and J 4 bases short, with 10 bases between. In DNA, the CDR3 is TGTGCCAGCTCACCTGACAGGCAGTACGAGCAGTACTTC. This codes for CASSPDRQYEQYF.

As DNA, the CDR3 is TGTGCCAGCAGCTTCCGGGACGGGCTCAACAATGAGCAGTTCTTC. It specifies CASSFRDGLNNEQFF. The chain carries TRBV7-9 and TRBJ2-1; D may match TRBD1 or TRBD2 (5 bases each). Germline lookup yields CDR1 SEHNR and CDR2 FQNEAQ (reference sequence). V dropped 3 bases and J dropped 5 bases, with 14 bases sitting between them. The CDR3 is 15 amino acids.

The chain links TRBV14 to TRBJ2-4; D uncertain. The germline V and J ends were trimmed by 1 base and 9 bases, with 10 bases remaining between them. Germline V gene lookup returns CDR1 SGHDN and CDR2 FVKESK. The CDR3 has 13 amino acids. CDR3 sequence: CASSQAEYGIQYF. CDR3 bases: TGTGCCAGCAGCCAAGCGGAGTATGGCATTCAGTACTTC.

CDR3 in amino acids: CASSSTTQAFNQPQHF. DNA for the CDR3: TGTGCCAGCAGCTCAACGACTCAGGCCTTCAATCAGCCCCAGCATTTT. This rearrangement joins TRBV6-4 to TRBJ1-5, with D unresolved. V was pared by 6 bases and J by 3 bases, with 18 bases between. Germline V gene lookup returns CDR1 MRHNA and CDR2 SNTAGT. The length of the CDR3 is 16 residues.

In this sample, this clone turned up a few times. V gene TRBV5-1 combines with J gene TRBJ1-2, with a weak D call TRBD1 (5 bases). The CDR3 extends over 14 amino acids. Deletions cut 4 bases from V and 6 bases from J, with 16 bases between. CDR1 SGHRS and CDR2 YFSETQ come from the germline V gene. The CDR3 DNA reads TGCGCCAGCAGCCCCTTCGGGGGGTTAGATGGCTACACCTTC. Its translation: CASSPFGGLDGYTF.

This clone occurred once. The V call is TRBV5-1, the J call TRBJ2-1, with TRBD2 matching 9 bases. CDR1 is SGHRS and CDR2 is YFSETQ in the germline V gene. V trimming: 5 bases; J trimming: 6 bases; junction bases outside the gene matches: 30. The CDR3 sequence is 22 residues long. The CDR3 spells CASSYFPGLAFSATGLRNEQFF. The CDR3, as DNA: TGCGCCAGCAGTTATTTCCCGGGACTAGCCTTTAGTGCTACGGGCTTACGCAATGAGCAGTTCTTC.

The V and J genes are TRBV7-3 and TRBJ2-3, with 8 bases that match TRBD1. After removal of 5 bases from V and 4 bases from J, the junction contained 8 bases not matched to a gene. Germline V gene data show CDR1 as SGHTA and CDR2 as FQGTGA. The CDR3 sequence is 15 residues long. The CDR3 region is CASSIDRGGPDTQYF. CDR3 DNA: TGTGCCAGCAGCATCGACAGGGGAGGCCCAGATACGCAGTATTTT.

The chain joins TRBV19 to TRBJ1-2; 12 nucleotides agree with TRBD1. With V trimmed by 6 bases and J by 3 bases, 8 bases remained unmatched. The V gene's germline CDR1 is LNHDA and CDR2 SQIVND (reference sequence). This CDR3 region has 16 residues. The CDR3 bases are TGTGCCAGTAGACCGGGACAGGGGGCAGGGGACTATGGCTACACCTTC. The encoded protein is CASRPGQGAGDYGYTF.

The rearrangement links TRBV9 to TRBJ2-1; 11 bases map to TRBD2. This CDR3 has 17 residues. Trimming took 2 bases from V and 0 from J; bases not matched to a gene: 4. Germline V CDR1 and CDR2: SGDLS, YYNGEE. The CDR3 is CASSVAGTSGSYNEQFF. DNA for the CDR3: TGTGCCAGCAGCGTCGCCGGGACTAGCGGCTCCTACAATGAGCAGTTCTTC. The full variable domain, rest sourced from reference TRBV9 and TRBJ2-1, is DSGVTQTPKHLITATGQRVTLRCSPRSGDLSVYWYQQSLDQGLQFLIQYYNGEERAKGNILERFSAQQFPDLHSELNLSSLELGDSALYFCASSVAGTSGSYNEQFFGPGTRLTVL.

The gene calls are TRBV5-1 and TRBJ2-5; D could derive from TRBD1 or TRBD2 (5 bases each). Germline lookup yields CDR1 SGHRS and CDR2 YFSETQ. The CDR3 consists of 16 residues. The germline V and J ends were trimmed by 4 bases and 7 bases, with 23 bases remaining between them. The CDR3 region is CASSLDGSGWGRTQYF. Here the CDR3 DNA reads TGCGCCAGCAGCCTGGACGGCTCAGGGTGGGGGAGGACCCAGTACTTC.

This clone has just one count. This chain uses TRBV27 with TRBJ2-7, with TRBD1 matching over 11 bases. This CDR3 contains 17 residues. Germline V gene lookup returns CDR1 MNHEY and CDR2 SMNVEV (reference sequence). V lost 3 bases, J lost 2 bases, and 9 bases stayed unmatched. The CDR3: CASSLRIPGQGAYEQYF. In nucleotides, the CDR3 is TGTGCCAGCAGTTTGAGGATCCCGGGACAGGGGGCCTACGAGCAGTACTTC.

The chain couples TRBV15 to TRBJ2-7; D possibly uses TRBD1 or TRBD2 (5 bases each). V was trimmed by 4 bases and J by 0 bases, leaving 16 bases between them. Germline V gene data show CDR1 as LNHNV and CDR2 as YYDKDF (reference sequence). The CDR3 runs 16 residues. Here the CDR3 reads CATSTRLGAGSYEQYF. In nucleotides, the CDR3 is TGTGCCACCAGCACCCGACTCGGGGCCGGCTCCTACGAGCAGTACTTC.

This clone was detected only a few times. The CDR3 DNA is TGTGCCAGCCGACAGGGAGGGGTGAACACTGAAGCTTTCTTT. Residues: CASRQGGVNTEAFF. The rearrangement joins TRBV28 to TRBJ1-1; TRBD1 matches at 7 bases. Looked up from germline, CDR1 is MDHEN and CDR2 is SYDVKM. V shed 8 bases and J 0 bases; nucleotides not matched to a gene: 6. This CDR3 spans 14 amino acids.

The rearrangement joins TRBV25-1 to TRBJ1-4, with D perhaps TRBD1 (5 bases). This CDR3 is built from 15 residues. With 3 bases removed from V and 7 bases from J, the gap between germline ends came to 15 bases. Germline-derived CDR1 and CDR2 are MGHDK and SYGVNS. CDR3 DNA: TGTGCCAGCAGTGACGGGGACTCCGGGGGTGAAAAACTGTTTTTT. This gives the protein CASSDGDSGGEKLFF.

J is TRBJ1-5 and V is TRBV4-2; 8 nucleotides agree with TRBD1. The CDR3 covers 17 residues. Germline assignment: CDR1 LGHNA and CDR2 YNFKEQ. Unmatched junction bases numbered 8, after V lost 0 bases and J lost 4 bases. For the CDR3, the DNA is TGTGCCAGCAGCCAAGATCAGGGACAGGCAGAGAATCAGCCCCAGCATTTT. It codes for CASSQDQGQAENQPQHF.

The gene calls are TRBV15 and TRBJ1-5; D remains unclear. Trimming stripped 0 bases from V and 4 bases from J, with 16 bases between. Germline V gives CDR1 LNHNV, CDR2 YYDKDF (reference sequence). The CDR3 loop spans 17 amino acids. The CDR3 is CATSRDVRAGDNQPQHF. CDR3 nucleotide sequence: TGTGCCACCAGCAGAGATGTTCGGGCAGGAGATAATCAGCCCCAGCATTTT. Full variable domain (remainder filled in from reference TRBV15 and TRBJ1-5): DAMVIQNPRYQVTQFGKPVTLSCSQTLNHNVMYWYQQKSSQAPKLLFHYYDKDFNNEADTPDNFQSRRPNTSFCFLDIRSPGLGDTAMYLCATSRDVRAGDNQPQHFGDGTRLSIL.

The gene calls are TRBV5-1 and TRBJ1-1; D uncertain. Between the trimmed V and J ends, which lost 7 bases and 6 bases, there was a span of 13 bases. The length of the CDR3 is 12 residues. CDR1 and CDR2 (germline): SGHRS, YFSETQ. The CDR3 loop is CASRTEFAEAFF. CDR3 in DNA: TGCGCCAGCCGGACTGAGTTTGCTGAAGCTTTCTTT.

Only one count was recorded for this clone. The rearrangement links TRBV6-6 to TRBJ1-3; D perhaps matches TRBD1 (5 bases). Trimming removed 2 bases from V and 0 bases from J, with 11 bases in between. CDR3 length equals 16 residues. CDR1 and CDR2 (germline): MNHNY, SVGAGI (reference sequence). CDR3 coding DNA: TGTGCCAGCAGTTACCTGGGACGGTTCTCTGGAAACACCATATATTTT. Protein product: CASSYLGRFSGNTIYF.

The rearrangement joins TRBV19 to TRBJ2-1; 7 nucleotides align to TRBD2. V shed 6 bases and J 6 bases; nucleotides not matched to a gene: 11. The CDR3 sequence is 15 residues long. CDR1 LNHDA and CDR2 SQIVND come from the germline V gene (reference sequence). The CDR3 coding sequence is TGTGCCAGTAGGCCTGTTCGAGGGAGGGCCAATGAGCAGTTCTTC. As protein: CASRPVRGRANEQFF.

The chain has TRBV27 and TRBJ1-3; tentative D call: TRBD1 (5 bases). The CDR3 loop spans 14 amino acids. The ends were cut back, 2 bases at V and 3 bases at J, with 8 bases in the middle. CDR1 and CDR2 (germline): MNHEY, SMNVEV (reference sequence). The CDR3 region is CASSLQGFGNTIYF. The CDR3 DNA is TGTGCCAGCAGTTTACAGGGTTTTGGAAACACCATATATTTT.